A selection of T cell receptor beta chains follows, all from one sample in a study of T cell repertoires in cytomegalovirus infection. TCRdb called the reads again in MiXCR, with one record for every CDR3 protein. The table lists 700,000 to 900,000 distinct CDR3 sequences, 29% of them singletons. No antigen has been assigned to these receptors. The sequenced sample was cultured CD8+ T cells from PBMCs, obtained from culture after CMV antigen stimulation. Source of these receptors: a human donor in good health (CMV status not recorded). Some clones in this sample may be carry-over from other donors' samples. Each CDR3 is given with its conserved first and last residue. Fields, in order: J gene, V gene, CDR3 protein.

J gene: TRBJ1-2; V gene: TRBV12-3/TRBV12-4; CDR3 protein: CASSTGRIGYTF
J gene: TRBJ2-6; V gene: TRBV7-6; CDR3 protein: CASAVRRAGANVLTF
J gene: TRBJ1-1; V gene: TRBV4-1; CDR3 protein: CASSQENRAVEAFF
J gene: TRBJ2-5; V gene: TRBV27; CDR3 protein: CDSSLGGSGGRWETQYF
J gene: TRBJ1-1; V gene: TRBV6-5; CDR3 protein: CASSSAFLRLNMNTEAFF
J gene: TRBJ2-1; V gene: TRBV7-9; CDR3 protein: CASSPRERGAQDEQFF
J gene: TRBJ2-5; V gene: TRBV6-6; CDR3 protein: CASVSGGAPQETQYF
J gene: TRBJ2-3; V gene: TRBV7-6; CDR3 protein: CASSAARGRPDTQYF
J gene: TRBJ2-4; V gene: TRBV7-8; CDR3 protein: CASSLLQRLSLAKNIQYF
J gene: TRBJ2-5; V gene: TRBV6-1; CDR3 protein: CASSASWGLAGGEETQYF
J gene: TRBJ1-6; V gene: TRBV27; CDR3 protein: CASSLFLRGRSYSPLHF
J gene: TRBJ2-5; V gene: TRBV7-2; CDR3 protein: CASSLTGRGQTQYF
J gene: TRBJ1-5; V gene: TRBV6-5; CDR3 protein: CASSYQPPPQHF
J gene: TRBJ1-1; V gene: TRBV10-3; CDR3 protein: CATLQENTEAFF
J gene: TRBJ2-1; V gene: TRBV9; CDR3 protein: CASSEQGGSYNEQFF
J gene: TRBJ2-1; V gene: TRBV6-1; CDR3 protein: CASSWDSKQFF
J gene: TRBJ1-2; V gene: TRBV4-1; CDR3 protein: CASSQESGSGYTF